Described below is a single TCR beta chain sequence and its context. Its antigen is unidentified. Trimming stripped 4 bases from V and 9 bases from J, with 9 bases between. The CDR3 runs 11 residues. Time point: sample taken at primary tumor resection. Donation came from roughly 72 patients with untreated early-stage non-small cell lung cancer. The source of the sample is a study of spatial heterogeneity in lung cancer. The overall study: Fewer alpha-chain than beta-chain sequences were consistently detected.

From the 5' RACE reads, TCRdb called clonotypes with MiXCR, one entry per CDR3 protein. This table has more than 60,000 distinct CDR3 sequences, 7.5% to 9.5% appearing once. Study-wide results and caveats: Detection of ubiquitous tumor TCRs in blood was higher at resection than follow-up.

The chain couples TRBV12-3 or TRBV12-4 to TRBJ1-2; D is uncertain. Material: PBMCs, obtained at surgery. The receptor's source is a male donor with early-stage non-small cell lung cancer. The CDR3 loop is CASSSRISYTF. CDR3 DNA: TGTGCCAGCAGTTCCAGGATAAGCTACACCTTC.